A single T cell receptor beta chain is shown here with its context. The data are from a study of T cell changes during pregnancy in multiple sclerosis. Produced via immunoSEQ multiplex PCR; TCRdb's table is partial and in-frame only. This sample carries roughly 18,000 clones, more than 75% of them seen once, and the ten largest clones take about 1.3%. Sequencing was performed on CD4+ T cells from peripheral blood mononuclear cells, taken in the first trimester of pregnancy. The sequence was obtained from a female donor in good health, enrolled as a control in a pregnancy study.

This CDR3 is CASRWSWETGELFF. The DNA of the CDR3 is TGTGCCAGTAGGTGGTCTTGGGAGACCGGGGAGCTGTTTTTT. J is TRBJ2-2 and V is TRBV19; tentative D call: TRBD2 (5 bases). Trimming stripped 6 bases from V and 5 bases from J, with 13 bases between. The CDR3 is 14 amino acids. Germline CDR1 LNHDA, CDR2 SQIVND (reference sequence).